This TCR beta chain was captured by sequencing in a study of cytomegalovirus exposure and HLA in healthy donors. Germline CDR1 and CDR2: SGDLS and YYNGEE. Trimming shortened V by 0 bases and J by 3 bases, and 13 bases separated the two germline ends. The CDR3 totals 15 residues. PCR amplification relied on 60 Vbeta primers (plus 13 Jbeta primers). The method was immunoSEQ multiplex PCR; TCRdb's version includes in-frame clones alone and lacks a portion of them. The data hold 100,000 to 150,000 clones, with roughly two thirds observed a single time. Broader study findings: Roughly even sequencing depth across donors was the assumption behind the presence/absence analyses.

As to this clone: Its target is unknown.

V and J are TRBV9 and TRBJ2-7; D is perhaps TRBD2 (5 bases). This receptor was taken from a man between 25 and 39 years old in good health and CMV-seropositive. Sequences were obtained from PBMCs. The CDR3 region is CASSVAGVSDYEQYF. For the CDR3, the DNA is TGTGCCAGCAGCGTAGCCGGCGTTAGCGACTACGAGCAGTACTTC.